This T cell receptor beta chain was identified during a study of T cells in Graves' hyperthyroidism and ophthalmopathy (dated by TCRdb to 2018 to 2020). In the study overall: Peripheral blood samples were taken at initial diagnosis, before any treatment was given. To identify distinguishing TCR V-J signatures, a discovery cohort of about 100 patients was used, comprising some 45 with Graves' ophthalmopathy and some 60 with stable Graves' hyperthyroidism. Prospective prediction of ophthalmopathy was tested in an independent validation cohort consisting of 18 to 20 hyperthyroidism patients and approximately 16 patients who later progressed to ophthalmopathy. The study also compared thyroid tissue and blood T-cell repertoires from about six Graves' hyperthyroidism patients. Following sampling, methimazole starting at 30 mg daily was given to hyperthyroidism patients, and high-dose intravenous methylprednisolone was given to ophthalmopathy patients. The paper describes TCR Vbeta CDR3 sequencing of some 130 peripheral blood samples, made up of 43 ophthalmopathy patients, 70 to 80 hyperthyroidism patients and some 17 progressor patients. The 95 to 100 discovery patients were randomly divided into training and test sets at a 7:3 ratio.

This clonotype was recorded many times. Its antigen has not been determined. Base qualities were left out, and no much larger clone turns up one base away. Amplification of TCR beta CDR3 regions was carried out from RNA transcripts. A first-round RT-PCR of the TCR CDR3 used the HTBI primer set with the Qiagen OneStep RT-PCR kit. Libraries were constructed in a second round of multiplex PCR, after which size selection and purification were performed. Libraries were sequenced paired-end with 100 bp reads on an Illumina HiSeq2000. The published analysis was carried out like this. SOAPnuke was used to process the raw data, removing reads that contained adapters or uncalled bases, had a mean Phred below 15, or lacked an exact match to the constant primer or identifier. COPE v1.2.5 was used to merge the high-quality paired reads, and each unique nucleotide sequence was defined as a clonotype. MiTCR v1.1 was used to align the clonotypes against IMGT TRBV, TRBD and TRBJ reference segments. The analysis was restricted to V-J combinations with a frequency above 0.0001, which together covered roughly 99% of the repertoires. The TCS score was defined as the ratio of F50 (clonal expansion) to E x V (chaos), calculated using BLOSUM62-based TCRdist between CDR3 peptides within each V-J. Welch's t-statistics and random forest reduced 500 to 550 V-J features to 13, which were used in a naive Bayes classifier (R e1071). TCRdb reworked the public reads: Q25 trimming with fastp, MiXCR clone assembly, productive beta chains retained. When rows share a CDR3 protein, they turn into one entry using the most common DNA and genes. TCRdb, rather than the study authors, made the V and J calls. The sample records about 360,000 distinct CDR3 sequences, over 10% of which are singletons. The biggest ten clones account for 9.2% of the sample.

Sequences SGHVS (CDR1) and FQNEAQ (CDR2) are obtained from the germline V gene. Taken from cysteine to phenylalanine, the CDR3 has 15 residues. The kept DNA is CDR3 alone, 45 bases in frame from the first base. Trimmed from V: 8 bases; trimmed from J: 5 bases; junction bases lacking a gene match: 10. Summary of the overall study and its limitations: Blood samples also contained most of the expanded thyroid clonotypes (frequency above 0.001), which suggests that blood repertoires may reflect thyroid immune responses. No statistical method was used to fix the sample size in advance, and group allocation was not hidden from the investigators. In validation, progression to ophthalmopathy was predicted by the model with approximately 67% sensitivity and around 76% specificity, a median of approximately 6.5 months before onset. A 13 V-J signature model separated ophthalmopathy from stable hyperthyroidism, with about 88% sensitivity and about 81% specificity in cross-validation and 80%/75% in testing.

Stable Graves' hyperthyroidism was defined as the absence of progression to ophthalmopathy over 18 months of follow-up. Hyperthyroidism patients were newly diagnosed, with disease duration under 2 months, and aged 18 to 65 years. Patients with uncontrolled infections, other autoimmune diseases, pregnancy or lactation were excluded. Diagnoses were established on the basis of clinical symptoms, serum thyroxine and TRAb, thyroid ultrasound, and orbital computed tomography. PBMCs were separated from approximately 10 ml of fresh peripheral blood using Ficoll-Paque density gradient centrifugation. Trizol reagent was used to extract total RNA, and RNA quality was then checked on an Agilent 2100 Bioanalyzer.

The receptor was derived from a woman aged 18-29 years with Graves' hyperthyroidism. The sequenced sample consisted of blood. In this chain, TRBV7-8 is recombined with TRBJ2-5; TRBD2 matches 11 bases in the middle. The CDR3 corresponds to CASGELAGGLETQYF. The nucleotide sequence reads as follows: TGTGCCAGCGGGGAGTTAGCGGGGGGGCTCGAGACCCAGTACTTC.